The clone carrying this T cell receptor (beta chain) occurred a few times. The data are from a study of human T cells and chemical hapten exposure. TCRdb passed the RACE reads through MiXCR, listing each CDR3 protein once. The sample contains 55,000 to 75,000 distinct CDR3 sequences, 9.5% to 15% of which appear only once. The germline CDR1 and CDR2 sequences are SGHTA and FQGTGA. V lost 3 bases and J lost 4; bases outside the gene matches: 3. This CDR3 is 14 amino acids long. Indicated time point: patch test 3, about 24 weeks after DPC sensitization. Indicated treatment: therapeutic diphenylcyclopropenone sensitization with weekly scalp DPC.

This specimen consisted of whole blood, obtained in connection with sensitization to the hapten diphenylcyclopropenone (DPC). The rearrangement links TRBV7-3 to TRBJ2-1; 7 bases map to TRBD1. The TCR originated in a man aged 25-40 years with alopecia areata. Some clones in this sample may be carry-over from other donors' samples. For the CDR3, the DNA is TGTGCCAGCAGCTTTGGGACAGCATACAATGAGCAGTTCTTC. Amino acid sequence: CASSFGTAYNEQFF. The full variable domain, in which reference TRBV7-3 and TRBJ2-1 provide the parts outside the CDR3, is GAGVSQTPSNKVTEKGKYVELRCDPISGHTALYWYRQSLGQGPEFLIYFQGTGAADDSGLPNDRFFAVRPEGSVSTLKIQRTERGDSAVYLCASSFGTAYNEQFFGPGTRLTVL.